The next 18 T cell receptor beta chains were all read from a single sample in a study of human T cells and chemical hapten exposure. TCRdb fed the RACE reads into MiXCR, producing one record per CDR3 protein. Here the sample spans 75,000 to 100,000 distinct CDR3 sequences, about 11% being singletons. The time point here: patch test 1, 2 weeks after DPC sensitization. The treatment was: therapeutic diphenylcyclopropenone sensitization with weekly scalp DPC. The sequencing used whole blood, collected in connection with sensitization to the hapten diphenylcyclopropenone (DPC). Receptors were obtained from a woman aged 60-75 years with alopecia areata. Some clones in this sample may be carry-over from other donors' samples.

This clonotype was picked up many times. V usage is TRBV13 and J usage is TRBJ2-7; no definite D call. This CDR3 region has 14 residues. V lost 2 bases, J lost 2 bases, and 10 bases lay in between. Per germline, CDR1 PRHDT and CDR2 FYEKMQ (reference sequence). Written as DNA, the CDR3 is TGTGCCAGCAGCTTATTCTCTGGGGCCTACGAGCAGTACTTC. It is translated as CASSLFSGAYEQYF.

Ten or more counts support this clonotype. This chain connects TRBV29-1 to TRBJ1-1, with D hard to call. The CDR3 extends over 12 amino acids. Germline V gene sequence: CDR1 SQVTM, CDR2 ANQGSEA. V lost 5 bases and J 5 bases, leaving 12 bases between the germline ends. CDR3 sequence reads: CSVTGVVTEAFF. Written as DNA, the CDR3 is TGCAGCGTTACCGGGGTGGTAACTGAAGCTTTCTTT.

The rearrangement joins TRBV6-7 to TRBJ2-3, with D possibly TRBD2 on 6 matching bases. TRBV6-7 is filed as an ORF, its function uncertain. This CDR3 has 15 residues. The V gene lost 5 bases and the J gene lost 2 bases, with 14 bases spanning the gap. The CDR3 loop is CASSLREHNTDTQYF. CDR3 DNA sequence: TGTGCCAGCAGTCTCCGGGAGCACAACACAGATACGCAGTATTTT.

This chain joins TRBV29-1 and TRBJ2-7; the D is unclear. The CDR3 totals 12 residues. The germline V and J ends were trimmed by 5 bases and 1 base, with 9 bases remaining between them. Per germline, CDR1 SQVTM and CDR2 ANQGSEA. CDR3 nucleotide sequence: TGCAGCGTTTCACAGTTATCCTACGAGCAGTACTTC. Translating gives CSVSQLSYEQYF.

Ten or more counts support this clonotype. The V and J genes are TRBV7-9 and TRBJ1-6; D uncertain. The CDR3 is 12 amino acids. Germline CDR1 and CDR2: SEHNR and FQNEAQ (reference sequence). Trimming shortened V by 3 bases and J by 6 bases, and 3 bases separated the two germline ends. The CDR3 here is CASSLGNSPLHF. CDR3 nucleotides: TGTGCCAGCAGCTTGGGTAATTCACCCCTCCACTTT.

In its sample, this clonotype was seen many times. The chain uses TRBV12-5 and TRBJ2-3, with TRBD2 matching 9 bases. This CDR3 is 19 amino acids long. V lost 3 bases to trimming and J lost 4 bases; unmatched junction nucleotides: 17. Germline V gene data show CDR1 as LGHNT and CDR2 as FRNRAP. CDR3 nucleotide sequence: TGTGCTAGTGGTTTTGAAACCCGATATAGCGGGGGAAAGGCAGATACGCAGTATTTT. This codes for CASGFETRYSGGKADTQYF.

The V gene is TRBV20-1, the J gene TRBJ1-1; 8 bases fit TRBD1. Germline V lookup: CDR1 DFQATT, CDR2 SNEGSKA (reference sequence). V shed 5 bases and J 3 bases; nucleotides not matched to a gene: 8. This CDR3 is 14 amino acids long. In nucleotides, the CDR3 is TGCAGTGCTCTACTTCAGGGGGCTGACACTGAAGCTTTCTTT. This translates into CSALLQGADTEAFF.

This clonotype occurred a few times. This chain uses TRBV10-3 with TRBJ2-7; 8 nucleotides agree with TRBD1. The CDR3 length is 13 residues. Trimming removed 5 bases from V and 5 bases from J; junction bases left unmatched: 5. Per germline, CDR1 ENHRY and CDR2 SYGVKD. The CDR3 DNA reads TGTGCCATCAGTCCCGGACAGGGCCACGAGCAGTACTTC. Its translation: CAISPGQGHEQYF.

Concerning this clonotype itself: The junction departs from the called germline gene at one end, perhaps through a read error. The V and J genes are TRBV20-1 and TRBJ1-6, with D possibly being TRBD1 (6 bases). CDR3 size: 16 residues. Germline V gene lookup returns CDR1 DFQATT and CDR2 SNEGSKA (reference sequence). CDR3 in DNA: TGCAGTGCCAGAGGGTCCCCGGGGGCAAATAATTCACCCCTCCACTTT. Protein product: CSARGSPGANNSPLHF.

Many counts were recorded for this clonotype. V usage is TRBV7-9 and J usage is TRBJ1-5; D unclear. The V and J ends lost 1 base and 4 bases respectively, with 2 bases between them. Germline CDR1 and CDR2: SEHNR and FQNEAQ (reference sequence). The CDR3 contains 12 residues. In DNA form, the CDR3 reads TGTGCCAGCAGCTTAGAGAATCAGCCCCAGCATTTT. Protein product: CASSLENQPQHF.

This chain joins TRBV18 and TRBJ1-2; D perhaps matches TRBD1 (5 bases). Germline V CDR1 and CDR2: KGHSH, LQKENI. V was clipped by 3 bases and J by 8 bases, with 16 bases between them. The CDR3 runs to 14 residues. The CDR3 protein is CASSPAGRAAGYTF. The CDR3, as DNA: TGTGCCAGCTCACCGGCGGGCAGGGCGGCAGGCTACACCTTC.

This clonotype was detected only a few times. The V and J genes are TRBV6-6 and TRBJ2-7; 8 nucleotides line up with TRBD1. The CDR3 has 14 residues. Germline-derived CDR1 and CDR2 are MNHNY and SVGAGI (reference sequence). The trim removed 2 bases at V and 4 bases at J, leaving 4 bases unmatched. The CDR3 loop reads CASSYRQGRYEQYF. The DNA of the CDR3 is TGTGCCAGCAGTTACCGACAGGGGAGATACGAGCAGTACTTC.

This clonotype was seen many times. The chain has TRBV7-6 and TRBJ2-5; 9 bases are a match to TRBD1. CDR1 and CDR2 (germline): SGHVS, FNYEAQ. J was trimmed by 5 bases and V by 4 bases; bases with no gene match: 5. The CDR3 sequence is 14 residues long. In DNA form, the CDR3 reads TGTGCCAGCAGCTCCACAGGGGGCGATGAGACCCAGTACTTC. As protein: CASSSTGGDETQYF.

This clonotype was seen ten or more times. The chain is built from TRBV24-1 and TRBJ2-3; D gene uncertain. Trimming took 1 base from V and 1 from J, leaving 14 bases between them. This CDR3 is 17 amino acids long. Per the germline V gene, CDR1 is KGHDR and CDR2 is SFDVKD. This CDR3 is CATSDFGSSSGTDTQYF. CDR3 nucleotide sequence: TGTGCCACCAGTGATTTTGGGTCATCTTCGGGCACAGATACGCAGTATTTT.

This chain connects TRBV4-1 to TRBJ1-4; TRBD1 agrees at 10 bases. CDR3 length equals 15 residues. Germline CDR1 MGHRA, CDR2 YSYEKL. Trimming at V came to 4 bases and at J to 7 bases, leaving 6 bases not matched to a gene. CDR3 bases: TGCGCCAGCAGCCTGGCGGGACAGGGGTCTGAAAAACTGTTTTTT. This encodes CASSLAGQGSEKLFF.

This sequence joins TRBV10-2 and TRBJ2-7; TRBD1 agrees at 9 bases. The CDR3 consists of 14 residues. Germline CDR1 WSHSY, CDR2 SAAADI. V lost 2 bases, J lost 9 bases, and 8 bases stayed unmatched. The CDR3 sequence: CASSERDRALRQYF. CDR3 bases: TGCGCCAGCAGTGAGCGGGACAGGGCTCTCAGGCAGTACTTC.

This clonotype was detected many times. The rearrangement uses TRBV6-1 and TRBJ1-5; no reliable D call. Trimming removed 2 bases at V and 0 bases at J, with 14 bases between. Germline loops: CDR1 MNHNS, CDR2 SASEGT. CDR3 size: 17 residues. This CDR3 reads CASSEQGRIYSNQPQHF. The CDR3 coding sequence is TGTGCCAGCAGTGAACAAGGACGGATATATAGCAATCAGCCCCAGCATTTT.

The genes are TRBV29-1 and TRBJ1-2; 8 bases align to TRBD1. The V gene's germline CDR1 is SQVTM and CDR2 ANQGSEA. V was clipped by 8 bases and J by 6 bases; unmatched bases: 8. The CDR3 totals 12 residues. The CDR3: CSLKDRVDGYTF. In DNA form, the CDR3 reads TGCAGCCTAAAGGACAGGGTTGATGGCTACACCTTC. Filled out from reference TRBV29-1 and TRBJ1-2, the complete variable domain reads SAVISQKPSRDICQRGTSLTIQCQVDSQVTMMFWYRQQPGQSLTLIATANQGSEATYESGFVIDKFPISRPNLTFSTLTVSNMSPEDSSIYLCSLKDRVDGYTFGSGTRLTVV.